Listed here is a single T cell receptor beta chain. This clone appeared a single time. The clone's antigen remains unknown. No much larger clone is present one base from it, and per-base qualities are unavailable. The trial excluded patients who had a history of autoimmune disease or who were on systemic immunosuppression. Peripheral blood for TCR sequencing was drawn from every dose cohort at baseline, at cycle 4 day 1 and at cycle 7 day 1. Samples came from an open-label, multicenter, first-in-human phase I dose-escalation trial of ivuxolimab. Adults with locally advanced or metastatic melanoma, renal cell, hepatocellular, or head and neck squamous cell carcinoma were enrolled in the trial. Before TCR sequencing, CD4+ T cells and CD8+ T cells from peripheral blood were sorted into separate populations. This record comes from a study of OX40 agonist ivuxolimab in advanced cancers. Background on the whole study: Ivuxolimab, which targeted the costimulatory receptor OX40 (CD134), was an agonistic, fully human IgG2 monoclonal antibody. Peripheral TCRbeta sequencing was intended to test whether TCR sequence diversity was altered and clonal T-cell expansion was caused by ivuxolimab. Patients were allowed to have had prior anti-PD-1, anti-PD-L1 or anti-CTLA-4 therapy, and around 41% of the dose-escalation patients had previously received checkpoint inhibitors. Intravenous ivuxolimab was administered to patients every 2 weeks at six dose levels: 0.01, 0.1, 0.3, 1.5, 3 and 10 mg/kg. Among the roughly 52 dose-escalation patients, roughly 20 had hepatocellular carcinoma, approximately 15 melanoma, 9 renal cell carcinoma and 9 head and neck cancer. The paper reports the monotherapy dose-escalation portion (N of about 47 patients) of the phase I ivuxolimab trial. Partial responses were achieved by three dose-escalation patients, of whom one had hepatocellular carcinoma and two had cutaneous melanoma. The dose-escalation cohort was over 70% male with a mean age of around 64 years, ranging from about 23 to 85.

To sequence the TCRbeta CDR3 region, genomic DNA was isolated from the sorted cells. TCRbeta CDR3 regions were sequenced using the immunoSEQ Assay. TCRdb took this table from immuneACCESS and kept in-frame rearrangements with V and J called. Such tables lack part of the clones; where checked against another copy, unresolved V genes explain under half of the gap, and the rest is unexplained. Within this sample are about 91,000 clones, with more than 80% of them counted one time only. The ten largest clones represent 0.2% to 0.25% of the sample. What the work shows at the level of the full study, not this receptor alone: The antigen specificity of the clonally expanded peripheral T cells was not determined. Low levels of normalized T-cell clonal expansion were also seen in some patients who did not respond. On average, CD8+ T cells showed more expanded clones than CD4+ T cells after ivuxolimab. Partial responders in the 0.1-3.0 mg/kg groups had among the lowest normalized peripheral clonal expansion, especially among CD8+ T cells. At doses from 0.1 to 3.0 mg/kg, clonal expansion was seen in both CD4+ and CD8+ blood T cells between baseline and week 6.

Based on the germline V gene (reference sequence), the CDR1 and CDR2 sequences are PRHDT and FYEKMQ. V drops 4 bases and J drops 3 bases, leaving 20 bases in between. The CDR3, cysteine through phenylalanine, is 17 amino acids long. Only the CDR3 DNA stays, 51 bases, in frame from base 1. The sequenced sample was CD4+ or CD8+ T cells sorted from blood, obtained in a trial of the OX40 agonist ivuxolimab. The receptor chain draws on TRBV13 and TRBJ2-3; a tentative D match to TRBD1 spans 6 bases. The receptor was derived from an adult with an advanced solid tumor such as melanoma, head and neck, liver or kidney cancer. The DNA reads TGTGCCAGCAGCTCCCAAGAGACAGGCCCTAAAACAGATACGCAGTATTTT. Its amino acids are CASSSQETGPKTDTQYF.